A single sample is the source of the 12 T cell receptor beta chains below, sequenced in a study of T cells in Graves' hyperthyroidism and ophthalmopathy. Researchers amplified the TCR beta CDR3 regions from RNA transcripts. TCR CDR3 underwent first-round RT-PCR with the HTBI primer set. TCRdb reprocessed the multiplex PCR reads via MiXCR and lists one record per CDR3 protein. The data contain roughly 380,000 distinct CDR3 sequences, roughly an eighth of them singletons. The sample consisted of blood. All receptors come from a woman between 18 and 29 years old with Graves' hyperthyroidism.

This clonotype was found many times. The chain uses TRBV6-1 and TRBJ2-7; 7 nucleotides line up with TRBD1. This CDR3 region has 16 residues. V lost 5 bases and J lost 2; bases outside the gene matches: 12. Germline loops: CDR1 MNHNS, CDR2 SASEGT. CDR3 bases: TGTGCCAGCAGTTACTTGGGTCTGACAGGGACCTACGAGCAGTACTTC. This encodes CASSYLGLTGTYEQYF.

This clonotype was observed at least ten times. The chain carries TRBV5-1 and TRBJ1-1; TRBD1 is a possible D gene (5 bases). The CDR3 is 13 residues long. V was cut by 5 bases and J by 1 base, with 9 bases left in between. Germline-derived CDR1 and CDR2 are SGHRS and YFSETQ. The CDR3 bases are TGCGCCAGCAGGGGGGACGGGAACACTGAAGCTTTCTTT. Its protein product is CASRGDGNTEAFF.

Ten or more counts support this clonotype. This sequence joins TRBV27 and TRBJ2-1, with unresolved D. Germline-derived CDR1 and CDR2 are MNHEY and SMNVEV (reference sequence). Trimming left V 3 bases short and J 5 bases short, with 5 bases between. This CDR3 has 12 amino acids. The CDR3 region has the DNA TGTGCCAGCAGTTTCACAGACAATGAGCAGTTCTTC. Amino acid sequence: CASSFTDNEQFF.

This clonotype was observed a few times. J is TRBJ1-1 and V is TRBV12-3 or TRBV12-4, with 7 bases that match TRBD1. This CDR3 is 12 amino acids long. After removal of 6 bases from V and 11 bases from J, the junction contained 9 bases not matched to a gene. CDR3 nucleotides: TGTGCCAGCAGAGCAGACAGGGTGTTGGCTTTCTTT. Amino acids: CASRADRVLAFF.

In this sample, this clonotype turned up many times. The chain joins TRBV11-2 to TRBJ2-3; possible D gene TRBD2, 5 bases. With 5 bases removed from V and 5 bases from J, the gap between germline ends came to 11 bases. CDR3 length equals 13 residues. The V gene's germline CDR1 is SGHAT and CDR2 FQNNGV. For the CDR3, the DNA is TGTGCCAGCAGCCCCGGACTTAAAGATACGCAGTATTTT. Amino acids: CASSPGLKDTQYF.

The gene calls are TRBV5-1 and TRBJ1-6; 7 positions agree with TRBD1. Germline CDR1 reads SGHRS; CDR2 reads YFSETQ. The junction had 8 bases not matched to a gene; V was cut back by 2 bases and J by 9 bases. This CDR3 is 15 amino acids long. CDR3 sequence reads: CASSFADRESSPLHF. The CDR3 coding sequence is TGCGCCAGCAGCTTCGCTGACAGGGAGTCTTCACCCCTCCACTTT.

Ten or more counts support this clonotype. The chain uses TRBV20-1 and TRBJ2-7; 10 nucleotides line up with TRBD1. From germline, CDR1 is DFQATT and CDR2 SNEGSKA (reference sequence). The CDR3 totals 14 residues. The ends lost 3 bases at V and 5 bases at J; junction bases unmatched: 7. CDR3 DNA: TGCAGTGCTAGGCTAAGACAGGGGGCTAACGAGCAGTACTTC. It specifies CSARLRQGANEQYF.

The sample holds many counts of this clonotype. The rearrangement joins TRBV3-1 to TRBJ1-6; possible D gene TRBD1, 6 bases. CDR3 length: 12 amino acids. Looked up from germline, CDR1 is LGHDT and CDR2 is YNNKEL (reference sequence). Trimming pared 5 bases from V and 12 bases from J, leaving 11 bases between. This CDR3 is CASSGTTGPLHF. The CDR3 DNA reads as TGTGCCAGCAGCGGAACGACAGGACCCCTCCACTTT.

Many counts were recorded for this clonotype. The chain combines TRBV3-1 with TRBJ1-1; D might be TRBD1 (5 bases). With 2 bases removed from V and 3 bases from J, the gap between germline ends came to 13 bases. CDR1 and CDR2 (germline): LGHDT, YNNKEL (reference sequence). The CDR3 loop spans 15 amino acids. The CDR3 reads CASSQSGSGHTEAFF. As DNA, the CDR3 is TGTGCCAGCAGCCAAAGTGGGTCGGGGCACACTGAAGCTTTCTTT.

This clonotype showed up just a few times. The chain has TRBV5-1 and TRBJ2-5; D could derive from TRBD1 or TRBD2 (5 bases each). This CDR3 is built from 14 residues. The germline gives CDR1 SGHRS, CDR2 YFSETQ. Trimming cost V 3 bases and J 6 bases, with 15 bases left between them. Here the CDR3 DNA reads TGCGCCAGCAGCTCGGCCCTGGGGGATCAGACCCAGTACTTC. It codes for CASSSALGDQTQYF.

This clonotype was detected ten times or more. The chain uses TRBV6-5 and TRBJ2-1; 15 positions match TRBD2. Unmatched junction bases numbered 11, after V lost 2 bases and J lost 0 bases. The CDR3 runs to 21 residues. Germline lookup yields CDR1 MNHEY and CDR2 SVGAGI. The CDR3 spells CASSYRSPGTSGRSSYNEQFF. As DNA, the CDR3 is TGTGCCAGCAGTTACCGTTCCCCCGGGACTAGCGGGAGGAGCTCCTACAATGAGCAGTTCTTC.

This chain connects TRBV15 to TRBJ2-5; 7 nucleotides line up with TRBD1. This CDR3 is 13 amino acids long. V lost 2 bases to trimming and J lost 4 bases; unmatched junction nucleotides: 1. The germline V gene has CDR1 LNHNV and CDR2 YYDKDF (reference sequence). The CDR3 DNA sequence: TGTGCCACCAGCAGACGACAGGGAGAGACCCAGTACTTC. As protein: CATSRRQGETQYF.